This is a list of T cell receptor beta chains from one sample in a study of cytomegalovirus exposure and HLA in healthy donors. Profiled with immunoSEQ multiplex PCR; TCRdb holds only in-frame clones, not every one. The sample records roughly 99,000 clones, over 65% being singletons. The sequenced material came from PBMCs. The origin of the receptors is a man aged 55 to 70 in good health and CMV-seropositive. The CDR3 runs from the conserved cysteine through the conserved F or W. D genes are given only for firm matches. Where a row states a size, it is once, few, many or the class of an expanded clone; other rows omit it.

J gene | V gene | clone size | CDR3 length | D gene | CDR3 protein | CDR3 DNA
TRBJ2-2 | TRBV7-2 | . | 14 | . | CASSRGLYTGELFF | TGTGCCAGCAGCCGCGGGCTCTACACCGGGGAGCTGTTTTTT
TRBJ2-7 | TRBV28 | . | 20 | TRBD1 | CASSWRPPRQGSIPHYEQYF | TGTGCCAGCAGTTGGAGGCCCCCTCGACAGGGAAGTATCCCCCACTACGAGCAGTACTTC
TRBJ2-3 | TRBV12-5 | once | 13 | . | CASATRGTDTQYF | TGTGCTAGTGCCACCCGGGGCACAGATACGCAGTATTTT
TRBJ2-7 | TRBV30 | . | 15 | . | CAWRTPGLTNGEQYF | TGTGCCTGGAGGACACCGGGACTGACTAACGGCGAGCAGTACTTC
TRBJ2-5 | TRBV7-7 | . | 13 | . | CASSLGRGETQYF | TGTGCTAGCAGCCTAGGCCGGGGAGAGACCCAGTACTTC
TRBJ1-4 | TRBV4-3 | few | 16 | TRBD1 | CASSQDRQGWRGELFF | TGCGCCAGCAGCCAAGATAGACAGGGGTGGAGGGGTGAACTGTTTTTT
TRBJ2-7 | TRBV6-5 | . | 14 | . | CASSYLMDGGEQYF | TGTGCCAGCAGTTATCTTATGGACGGAGGCGAGCAGTACTTC
TRBJ2-3 | TRBV7-6 | . | 17 | TRBD2 | CASSLVASGGLTDTQYF | TGTGCCAGCAGCTTAGTAGCTAGCGGGGGGCTCACAGATACGCAGTATTTT
TRBJ1-1 | TRBV5-4 | . | 15 | . | CASSLRGGGNTEAFF | TGTGCCAGCAGCCTCCGGGGAGGGGGGAACACTGAAGCTTTCTTT
TRBJ1-1 | TRBV5-6 | . | 15 | TRBD1 | CASRPIQGGDTEAFF | TGTGCCAGCAGGCCTATACAGGGGGGGGACACTGAAGCTTTCTTT
TRBJ1-4 | TRBV2 | . | 16 | . | CASSEGYWGEGEKLFF | TGTGCCAGCAGTGAAGGTTATTGGGGTGAGGGTGAAAAACTGTTTTTT
TRBJ1-4 | TRBV7-9 | . | 14 | TRBD1 | CSSSYRQGNEKLFF | TGTTCCAGCAGCTACCGACAGGGTAATGAAAAACTGTTTTTT
TRBJ2-2 | TRBV7-8 | . | 18 | TRBD1 | CASSSLRPGQGFTGELFF | TGTGCCAGCAGCTCCCTTCGACCGGGACAGGGGTTTACCGGGGAGCTGTTTTTT
TRBJ2-5 | TRBV11-1 | . | 15 | . | CASSQWVEGEETQYF | TGTGCCAGCAGCCAATGGGTTGAAGGGGAAGAGACCCAGTACTTC
TRBJ1-2 | TRBV7-2 | . | 12 | . | CGPRGAGDGYTF | TGTGGCCCCCGGGGGGCGGGGGATGGCTACACCTTC
TRBJ1-1 | TRBV5-4 | . | 15 | TRBD1 | CASSLQGAWGTEAFF | TGTGCCAGCAGCTTACAGGGGGCGTGGGGGACTGAAGCTTTCTTT
TRBJ1-4 | TRBV19 | . | 14 | TRBD1 | CASSRGGAGEKLFF | TGTGCCAGTAGTAGAGGGGGCGCTGGTGAAAAACTGTTTTTT
TRBJ1-2 | TRBV9 | . | 12 | . | CASRDLIYGYTF | TGTGCCAGCAGGGACTTAATCTATGGCTACACCTTC
TRBJ2-1 | TRBV5-1 | . | 15 | TRBD2 | CASSVSSGGGNEQFF | TGCGCCAGCAGCGTCTCTAGCGGGGGGGGGAATGAGCAGTTCTTC
TRBJ1-2 | TRBV5-4 | . | 12 | . | CASSLAGNGYTF | TGTGCCAGCAGCTTAGCCGGGAATGGCTACACCTTC
TRBJ1-1 | TRBV7-9 | few | 12 | . | CASSLAVAEAFF | TGTGCCAGCAGCTTAGCGGTGGCAGAAGCTTTCTTT
TRBJ1-6 | TRBV7-2 | . | 12 | . | CASSAYGSPLHF | TGTGCCAGCAGCGCTTACGGTTCACCCCTCCACTTT
TRBJ2-7 | TRBV6-1 | few | 14 | . | CASSEWTAGYEQYF | TGTGCCAGCAGTGAATGGACAGCCGGTTACGAGCAGTACTTC
TRBJ2-1 | TRBV4-3 | . | 16 | TRBD2 | CASSQDSRLAGIEQFF | TGCGCCAGCAGCCAAGACTCTCGACTAGCGGGGATTGAGCAGTTCTTC
TRBJ1-1 | TRBV23-1 | . | 12 | . | CATFPREAEAFF | TGCGCCACCTTCCCCCGTGAAGCAGAAGCTTTCTTT
TRBJ1-2 | TRBV19 | once | 14 | . | CASSPREGLRGYTF | TGTGCCAGTAGTCCTCGGGAAGGATTGCGTGGCTACACCTTC
TRBJ2-5 | TRBV19 | . | 13 | TRBD2 | CASAPSGGVTQYF | TGTGCCAGTGCCCCTAGCGGGGGAGTGACCCAGTACTTC
TRBJ2-7 | TRBV6-1 | once | 15 | TRBD2 | CASSEAGTKRYEQYF | TGTGCCAGCAGTGAAGCGGGGACTAAGCGATACGAGCAGTACTTC
TRBJ1-6 | TRBV7-3 | once | 13 | TRBD1 | CASSWDSNSPLHF | TGTGCCAGCAGCTGGGACAGTAATTCACCCCTCCACTTT
TRBJ2-4 | TRBV6-1 | . | 16 | . | CASSDTPGLLRDIQYF | TGTGCCAGCAGTGACACTCCGGGACTGCTAAGGGACATTCAGTACTTC
TRBJ1-6 | TRBV18 | . | 15 | . | CASSLGQTYNSPLHF | TGTGCCAGCTCACTAGGACAGACCTATAATTCACCCCTCCACTTT
TRBJ1-6 | TRBV4-3 | . | 15 | . | CASSQGFFGGSPLHF | TGCGCGAGCAGCCAAGGCTTCTTCGGGGGTTCACCCCTCCACTTT
TRBJ1-3 | TRBV6-5 | . | 15 | . | CASSQQKLSGNTIYF | TGTGCCAGCAGCCAACAGAAGCTCTCTGGAAACACCATATATTTT
TRBJ1-2 | TRBV29-1 | . | 13 | TRBD1 | CSARVPGQRGYTF | TGCAGCGCGCGGGTACCGGGACAGAGGGGCTACACCTTC
TRBJ1-2 | TRBV7-9 | . | 14 | TRBD1 | CASSAGTGNYGYTF | TGTGCCAGCAGCGCCGGGACAGGGAACTATGGCTACACCTTC
TRBJ2-3 | TRBV6-5 | . | 15 | . | CASSKTGSSTDTQYF | TGTGCCAGCAGTAAAACAGGGTCTAGCACAGATACGCAGTATTTT
TRBJ2-3 | TRBV6-1 | . | 14 | . | CASSEDRSTDTQYF | TGTGCCAGCAGTGAAGACAGGAGCACAGATACGCAGTATTTT
TRBJ2-6 | TRBV5-5 | . | 15 | . | CASSPGGAGANVLTF | TGTGCCAGCAGCCCCGGAGGTGCTGGGGCCAACGTCCTGACTTTC
TRBJ2-1 | TRBV9 | . | 14 | TRBD2 | CASSVPGGYNEQFF | TGTGCCAGCAGCGTGCCGGGGGGCTACAATGAGCAGTTCTTC
TRBJ2-2 | TRBV6-1 | few | 15 | TRBD1 | CASSGGQLNTGELFF | TGTGCCAGCAGTGGGGGACAGCTTAACACCGGGGAGCTGTTTTTT
TRBJ2-5 | TRBV18 | . | 15 | TRBD2 | CASSPPQSGEETQYF | TGTGCCAGCTCACCACCGCAAAGCGGGGAAGAGACCCAGTACTTC
TRBJ2-1 | TRBV14 | . | 13 | . | CASSQGEYNEQFF | TGTGCCAGCAGCCAAGGGGAGTACAATGAGCAGTTCTTC
TRBJ2-5 | TRBV5-1 | . | 14 | TRBD2 | CASSLAGGQETQYF | TGCGCCAGCAGTTTAGCGGGGGGCCAAGAGACCCAGTACTTC
TRBJ1-6 | TRBV6-1 | few | 15 | TRBD1 | CASSDPGQYNSPLHF | TGTGCCAGCAGCGACCCGGGACAGTATAATTCACCCCTCCACTTT
TRBJ2-2 | TRBV6-1 | . | 14 | TRBD2 | CASPRGGSTGELFF | TGTGCCAGCCCGAGGGGCGGGAGTACCGGGGAGCTGTTTTTT
TRBJ1-4 | TRBV11-2 | . | 16 | . | CASSLDKAGASEKLFF | TGTGCCAGCAGCTTAGATAAAGCAGGGGCGAGTGAAAAACTGTTTTTT
TRBJ2-2 | TRBV9 | . | 12 | . | CASSFSTGELFF | TGTGCCAGCAGCTTCAGTACCGGGGAGCTGTTTTTT
TRBJ1-3 | TRBV30 | . | 12 | . | CAWSVRGNTIYF | TGTGCCTGGAGTGTGAGAGGAAACACCATATATTTT
TRBJ2-3 | TRBV30 | . | 13 | TRBD1 | CASRQGSTDTQYF | TGTGCCTCTAGACAGGGTAGCACAGATACGCAGTATTTT
TRBJ2-5 | TRBV5-4 | . | 15 | TRBD1 | CASSLGTGSRETQYF | TGTGCCAGCAGCTTAGGGACAGGGAGCCGAGAGACCCAGTACTTC
TRBJ2-3 | TRBV7-9 | . | 16 | TRBD1 | CASSPRLDRGRDTQYF | TGTGCCAGCAGCCCTCGACTGGACAGGGGACGAGATACGCAGTATTTT
TRBJ1-2 | TRBV7-9 | . | 16 | . | CASSSATSGVRYGYTF | TGTGCCAGCAGCTCCGCGACCTCAGGGGTGCGCTATGGCTACACCTTC
TRBJ1-6 | TRBV28 | once | 13 | . | CASTPGVGSPLHF | TGTGCCAGCACACCAGGGGTCGGTTCACCCCTCCACTTT
TRBJ2-3 | TRBV6-1 | . | 13 | . | CASRGAGVDTQYF | TGTGCCAGCAGAGGCGCAGGGGTCGATACGCAGTATTTT